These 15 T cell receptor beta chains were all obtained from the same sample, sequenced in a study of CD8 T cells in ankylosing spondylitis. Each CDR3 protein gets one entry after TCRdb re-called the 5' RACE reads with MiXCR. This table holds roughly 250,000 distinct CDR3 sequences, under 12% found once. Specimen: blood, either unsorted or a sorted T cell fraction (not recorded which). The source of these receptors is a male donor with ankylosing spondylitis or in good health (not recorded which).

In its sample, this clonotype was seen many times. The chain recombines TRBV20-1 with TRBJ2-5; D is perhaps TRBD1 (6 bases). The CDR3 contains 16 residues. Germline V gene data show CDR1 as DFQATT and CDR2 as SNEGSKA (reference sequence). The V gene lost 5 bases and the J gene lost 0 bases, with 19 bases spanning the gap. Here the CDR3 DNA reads TGCAGTGCTTCCGACAGGTCTTCATCGTACCAAGAGACCCAGTACTTC. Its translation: CSASDRSSSYQETQYF.

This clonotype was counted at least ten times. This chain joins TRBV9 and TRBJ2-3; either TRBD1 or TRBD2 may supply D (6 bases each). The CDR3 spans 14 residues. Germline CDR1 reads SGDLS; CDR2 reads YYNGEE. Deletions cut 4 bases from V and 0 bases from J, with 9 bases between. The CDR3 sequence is CASSQGTSTDTQYF. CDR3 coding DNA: TGTGCCAGCAGCCAGGGGACTAGCACAGATACGCAGTATTTT. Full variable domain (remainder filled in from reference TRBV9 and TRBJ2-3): DSGVTQTPKHLITATGQRVTLRCSPRSGDLSVYWYQQSLDQGLQFLIQYYNGEERAKGNILERFSAQQFPDLHSELNLSSLELGDSALYFCASSQGTSTDTQYFGPGTRLTVL.

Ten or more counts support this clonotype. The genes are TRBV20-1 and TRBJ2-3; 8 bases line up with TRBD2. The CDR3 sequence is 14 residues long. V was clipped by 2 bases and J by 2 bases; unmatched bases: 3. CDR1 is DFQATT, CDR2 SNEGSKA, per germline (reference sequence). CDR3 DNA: TGCAGTGCTAGAATACTAGCGGTCACAGATACGCAGTATTTT. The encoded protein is CSARILAVTDTQYF.

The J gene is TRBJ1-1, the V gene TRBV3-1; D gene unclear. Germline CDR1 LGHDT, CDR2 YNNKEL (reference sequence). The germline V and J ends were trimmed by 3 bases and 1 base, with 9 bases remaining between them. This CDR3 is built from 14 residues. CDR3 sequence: CASSQPSSNTEAFF. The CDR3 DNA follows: TGTGCCAGCAGCCAGCCCTCATCGAACACTGAAGCTTTCTTT.

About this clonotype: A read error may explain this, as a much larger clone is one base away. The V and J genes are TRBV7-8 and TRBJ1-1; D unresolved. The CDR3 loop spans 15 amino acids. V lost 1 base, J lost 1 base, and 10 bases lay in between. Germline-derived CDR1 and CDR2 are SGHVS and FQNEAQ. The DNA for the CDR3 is TGTGCCAGCAGCTTAGGTCGCGTCGCGAACACTGAAGCTTTCTTT. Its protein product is CASSLGRVANTEAFF.

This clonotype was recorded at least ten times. This CDR3 is CASSYTDTEAFF. As DNA, the CDR3 is TGTGCCAGCAGTTACACTGACACTGAAGCTTTCTTT. The genes are TRBV12-3 or TRBV12-4 and TRBJ1-1; the D is unclear. V dropped 4 bases and J dropped 3 bases, with 6 bases sitting between them. The CDR3 runs to 12 residues.

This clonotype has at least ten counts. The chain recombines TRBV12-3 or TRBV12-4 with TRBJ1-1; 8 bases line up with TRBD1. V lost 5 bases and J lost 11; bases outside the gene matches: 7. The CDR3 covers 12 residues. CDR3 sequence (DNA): TGTGCCAGCAGTACAGGGGGGATAAGGGCTTTCTTT. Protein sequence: CASSTGGIRAFF.

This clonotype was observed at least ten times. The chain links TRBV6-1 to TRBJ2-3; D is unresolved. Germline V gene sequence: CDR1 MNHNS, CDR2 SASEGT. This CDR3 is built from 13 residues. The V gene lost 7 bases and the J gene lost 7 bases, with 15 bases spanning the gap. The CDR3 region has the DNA TGTGCCAGCACCAAACTGGGGAAATATACGCAGTATTTT. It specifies CASTKLGKYTQYF.

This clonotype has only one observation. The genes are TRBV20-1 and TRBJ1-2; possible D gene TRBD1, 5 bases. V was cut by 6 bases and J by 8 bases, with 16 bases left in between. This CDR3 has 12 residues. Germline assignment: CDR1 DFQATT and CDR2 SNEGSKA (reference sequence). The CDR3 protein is CSAGGGTWGYTF. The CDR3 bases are TGCAGTGCGGGCGGAGGGACGTGGGGCTACACCTTC.

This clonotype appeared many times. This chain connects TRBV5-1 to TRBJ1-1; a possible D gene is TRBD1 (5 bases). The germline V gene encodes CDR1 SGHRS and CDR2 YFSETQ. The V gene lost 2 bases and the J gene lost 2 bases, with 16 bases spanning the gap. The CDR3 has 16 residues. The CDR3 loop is CASSFLPGSPNTEAFF. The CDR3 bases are TGCGCCAGCAGCTTCCTACCAGGGTCCCCTAACACTGAAGCTTTCTTT. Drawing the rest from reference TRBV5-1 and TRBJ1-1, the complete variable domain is KAGVTQTPRYLIKTRGQQVTLSCSPISGHRSVSWYQQTPGQGLQFLFEYFSETQRNKGNFPGRFSGRQFSNSRSEMNVSTLELGDSALYLCASSFLPGSPNTEAFFGQGTRLTVV.

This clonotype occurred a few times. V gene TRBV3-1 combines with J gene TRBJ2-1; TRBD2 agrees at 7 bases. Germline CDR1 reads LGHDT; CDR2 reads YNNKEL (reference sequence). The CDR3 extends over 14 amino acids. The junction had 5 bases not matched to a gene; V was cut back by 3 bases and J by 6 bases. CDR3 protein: CASSQAGGSNEQFF. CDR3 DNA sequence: TGTGCCAGCAGCCAGGCGGGCGGGAGCAATGAGCAGTTCTTC.

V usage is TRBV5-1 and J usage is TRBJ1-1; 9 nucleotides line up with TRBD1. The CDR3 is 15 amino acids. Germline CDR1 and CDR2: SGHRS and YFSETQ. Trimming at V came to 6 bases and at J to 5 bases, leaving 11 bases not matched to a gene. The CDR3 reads CASNKDRGRGTEAFF. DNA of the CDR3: TGCGCCAGCAACAAAGACAGGGGGAGAGGGACTGAAGCTTTCTTT.

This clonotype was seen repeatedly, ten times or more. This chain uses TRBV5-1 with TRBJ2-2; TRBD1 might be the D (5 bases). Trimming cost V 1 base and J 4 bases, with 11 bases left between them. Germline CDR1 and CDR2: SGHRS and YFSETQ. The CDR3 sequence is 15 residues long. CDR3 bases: TGCGCCAGCAGCTTGTTACAGGTCACCACCGGGGAGCTGTTTTTT. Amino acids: CASSLLQVTTGELFF.

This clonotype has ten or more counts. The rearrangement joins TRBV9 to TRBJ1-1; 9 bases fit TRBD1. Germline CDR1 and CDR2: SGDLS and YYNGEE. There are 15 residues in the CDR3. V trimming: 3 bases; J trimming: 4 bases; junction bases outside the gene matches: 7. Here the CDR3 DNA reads TGTGCCAGCAGCGCGCTACAGGGGGCCGGCACTGAAGCTTTCTTT. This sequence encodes CASSALQGAGTEAFF.

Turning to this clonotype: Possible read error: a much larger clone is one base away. CDR3 region: CASRGASGGSATQYF. The CDR3 DNA reads as TGTGCCAGCAGGGGGGCTAGCGGGGGGTCGGCGACCCAGTACTTC. The chain is built from TRBV12-3 or TRBV12-4 and TRBJ2-5, with 11 nucleotides matching TRBD2. This CDR3 spans 15 amino acids. V was pared by 6 bases and J by 7 bases, with 10 bases of the junction left unmatched.